This TCR beta chain comes out of a study of blood T cell repertoires in COVID-19. Study-wide context: Whether acute or convalescent, the COVID-19 samples came from the United States, Italy and Spain. In each case, the material was cDNA or gDNA derived from T cells, B-cell-depleted T cells, or PBMCs.

Authors' analysis steps: Amplification of reference gene primers provided the estimated nucleated cell counts. TCRdb's copy holds only in-frame clones and misses some; the assay was immunoSEQ multiplex PCR. V, J and clone size were drawn from that table, and D and trimming were deduced from the DNA. The data contain 250,000 to 350,000 clones, about 82% of them singletons. Trimming at V came to 5 bases and at J to 3 bases, leaving 11 bases not matched to a gene. This CDR3 region has 17 residues. CDR1 is SGHVS, CDR2 FNYEAQ, per germline. The sequence derives from a woman aged 45-65 years with acute or convalescent COVID-19. This chain uses TRBV7-6 with TRBJ2-3, with 10 positions matching TRBD2. Sequenced: peripheral blood. CDR3 residues: CASSLQSGRAVTDTQYF. CDR3 DNA: TGTGCCAGCAGCCTCCAGAGCGGGAGGGCCGTTACAGATACGCAGTATTTT.